This TCR beta chain was found in a study of beta chain features in type 1 diabetes. Points from the study as a whole: At VDJ recombination sites, type 1 diabetes patients had fewer insertions and more deleted nucleotides.

cDNA synthesis used the whole RNA isolate, giving expressed TCRB sequences. Generated by immunoSEQ multiplex PCR, the TCRdb table keeps only in-frame clones and is missing some. The sample contains just under 150,000 clones, about 10% of which appear only once. From germline, CDR1 is SGDLS and CDR2 YYNGEE. This CDR3 spans 18 amino acids. The V gene end was trimmed by 0 bases and the J gene end by 5 bases; junction bases not matched to a gene: 10. This clone has a handful of counts. Its antigen is not identified. The sequence came from a man between 18 and 29 years old in good health. The sequencing input was naive CD4+ T cells from blood. The chain carries TRBV9 and TRBJ2-1, with 11 bases that match TRBD1. The CDR3 nucleotides are TGTGCCAGCAGCGTAGCTCCGCCGGGGACAGGGGGAAACAATGAGCAGTTCTTC. Translated: CASSVAPPGTGGNNEQFF.